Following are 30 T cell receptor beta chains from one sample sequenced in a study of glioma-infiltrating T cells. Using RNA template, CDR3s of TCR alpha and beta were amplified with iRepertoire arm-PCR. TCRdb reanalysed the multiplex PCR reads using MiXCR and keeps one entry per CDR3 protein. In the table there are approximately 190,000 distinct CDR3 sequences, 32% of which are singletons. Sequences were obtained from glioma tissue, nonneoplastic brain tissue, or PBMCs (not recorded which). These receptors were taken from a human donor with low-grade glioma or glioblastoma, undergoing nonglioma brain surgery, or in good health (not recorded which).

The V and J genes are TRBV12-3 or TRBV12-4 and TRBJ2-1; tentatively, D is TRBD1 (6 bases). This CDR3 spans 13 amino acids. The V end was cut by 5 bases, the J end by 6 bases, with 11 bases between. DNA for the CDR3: TGTGCCAGCAGTCCCCGGACAGTCAATGAGCAGTTCTTC. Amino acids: CASSPRTVNEQFF.

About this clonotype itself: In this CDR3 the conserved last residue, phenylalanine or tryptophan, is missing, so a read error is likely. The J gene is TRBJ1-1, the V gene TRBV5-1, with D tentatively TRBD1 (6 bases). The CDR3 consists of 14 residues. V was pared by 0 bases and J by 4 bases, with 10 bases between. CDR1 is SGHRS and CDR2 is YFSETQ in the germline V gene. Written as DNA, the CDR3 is TGCGCCAGCAGCTTGGGGGGGCTGGGCACTGAAGCTTTCTTA. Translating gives CASSLGGLGTEAFL.

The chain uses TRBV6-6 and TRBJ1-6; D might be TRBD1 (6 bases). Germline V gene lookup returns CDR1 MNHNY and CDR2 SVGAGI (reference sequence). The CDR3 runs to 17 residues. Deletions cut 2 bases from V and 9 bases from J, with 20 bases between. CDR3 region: CASSYRLRGDGVSPLHF. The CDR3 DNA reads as TGTGCCAGCAGTTACCGTCTGAGGGGGGACGGGGTTTCACCCCTCCACTTT.

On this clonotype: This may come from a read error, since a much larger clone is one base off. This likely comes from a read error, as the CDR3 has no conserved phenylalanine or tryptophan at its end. Written as DNA, the CDR3 is TGTGCCAGCAGCTTGTACCGGGTAGTGGACAGCTCCTACGAGCAGTACTGC. It specifies CASSLYRVVDSSYEQYC. This chain links TRBV7-2 with TRBJ2-7; possible D gene TRBD1, 6 bases. The CDR3 length is 17 residues. CDR1 and CDR2 (germline): SGHTA, FQGNSA. Trimming shortened V by 3 bases and J by 0 bases, and 18 bases separated the two germline ends.

The CDR3: CASLALANVLTF. CDR3 nucleotide sequence: TGTGCCAGCCTAGCTTTGGCCAACGTCCTGACTTTC. V usage is TRBV7-9 and J usage is TRBJ2-6; TRBD2 is a possible D gene (5 bases). Germline V gives CDR1 SEHNR, CDR2 FQNEAQ (reference sequence). The CDR3 has 12 amino acids. V lost 8 bases and J lost 6, with 8 bases in between.

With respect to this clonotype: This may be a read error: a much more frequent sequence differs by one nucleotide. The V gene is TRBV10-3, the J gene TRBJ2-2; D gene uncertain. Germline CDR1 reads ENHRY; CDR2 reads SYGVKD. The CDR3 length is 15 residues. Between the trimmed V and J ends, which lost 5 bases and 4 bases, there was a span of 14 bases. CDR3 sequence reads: CAISSPKDPTGELFF. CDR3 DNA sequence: TGTGCCATCAGTTCTCCCAAGGACCCCACCGGGGAGCTGTTTTTT.

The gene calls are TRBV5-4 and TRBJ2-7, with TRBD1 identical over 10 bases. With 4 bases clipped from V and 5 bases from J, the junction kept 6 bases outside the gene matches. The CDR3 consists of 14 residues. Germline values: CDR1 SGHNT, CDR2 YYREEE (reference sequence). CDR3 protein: CASSRTGGGDEQYF. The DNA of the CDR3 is TGTGCCAGCAGCAGGACAGGGGGAGGCGACGAGCAGTACTTC.

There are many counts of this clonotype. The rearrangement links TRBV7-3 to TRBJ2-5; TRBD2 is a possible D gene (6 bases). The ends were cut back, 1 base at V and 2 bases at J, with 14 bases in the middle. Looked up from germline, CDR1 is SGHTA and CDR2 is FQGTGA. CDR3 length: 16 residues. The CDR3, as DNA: TGTGCCAGCAGCTTAAATCCCCTAGCGTCTCAAGAGACCCAGTACTTC. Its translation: CASSLNPLASQETQYF. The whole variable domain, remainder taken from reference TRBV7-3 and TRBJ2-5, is GAGVSQTPSNKVTEKGKYVELRCDPISGHTALYWYRQSLGQGPEFLIYFQGTGAADDSGLPNDRFFAVRPEGSVSTLKIQRTERGDSAVYLCASSLNPLASQETQYFGPGTRLLVL.

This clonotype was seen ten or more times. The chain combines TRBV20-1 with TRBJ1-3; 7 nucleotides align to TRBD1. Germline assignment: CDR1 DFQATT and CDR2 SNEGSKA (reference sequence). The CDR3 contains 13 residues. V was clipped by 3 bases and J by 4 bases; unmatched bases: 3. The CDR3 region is CSASPGQGNTIYF. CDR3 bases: TGCAGTGCTAGCCCGGGACAGGGAAACACCATATATTTT.

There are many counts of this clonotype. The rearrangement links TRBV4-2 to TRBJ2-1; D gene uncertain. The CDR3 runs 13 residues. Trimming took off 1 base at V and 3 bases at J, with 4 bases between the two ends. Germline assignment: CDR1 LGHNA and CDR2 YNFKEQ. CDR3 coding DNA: TGTGCCAGCAGCCAAGGATACTACAATGAGCAGTTCTTC. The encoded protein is CASSQGYYNEQFF.

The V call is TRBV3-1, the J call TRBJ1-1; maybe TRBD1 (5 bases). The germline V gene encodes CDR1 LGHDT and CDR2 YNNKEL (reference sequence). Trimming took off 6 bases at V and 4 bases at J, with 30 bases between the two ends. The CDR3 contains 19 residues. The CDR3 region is CASRGGGWWRQGAGTEAFF. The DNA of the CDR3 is TGTGCCAGCAGGGGGGGGGGTTGGTGGAGGCAGGGAGCCGGCACTGAAGCTTTCTTT.

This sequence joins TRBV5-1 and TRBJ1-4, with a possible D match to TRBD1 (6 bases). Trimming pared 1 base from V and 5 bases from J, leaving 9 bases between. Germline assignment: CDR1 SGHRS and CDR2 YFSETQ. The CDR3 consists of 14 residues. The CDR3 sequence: CASSLQGRNEKLFF. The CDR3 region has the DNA TGCGCCAGCAGCTTGCAGGGGCGAAATGAAAAACTGTTTTTT.

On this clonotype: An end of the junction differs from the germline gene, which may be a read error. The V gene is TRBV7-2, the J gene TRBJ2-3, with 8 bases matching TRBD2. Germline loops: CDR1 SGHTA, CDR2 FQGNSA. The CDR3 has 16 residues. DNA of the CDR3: TGTGCCAGCAGTCTAATTAGCGGGATTGGCACAGATGCGCAGTATTTT. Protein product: CASSLISGIGTDAQYF.

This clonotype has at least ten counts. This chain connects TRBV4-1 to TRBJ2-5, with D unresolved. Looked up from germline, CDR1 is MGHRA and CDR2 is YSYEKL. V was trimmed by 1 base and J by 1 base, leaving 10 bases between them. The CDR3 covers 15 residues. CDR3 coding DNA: TGCGCCAGCAGCCAAGTTGGAGCGCCCCAAGAGACCCAGTACTTC. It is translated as CASSQVGAPQETQYF.

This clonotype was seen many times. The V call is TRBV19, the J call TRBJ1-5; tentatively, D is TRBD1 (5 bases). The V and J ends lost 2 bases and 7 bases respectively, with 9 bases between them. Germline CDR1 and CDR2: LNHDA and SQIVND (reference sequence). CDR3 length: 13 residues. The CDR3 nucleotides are TGTGCCAGTAGTATAAATAGGGGCCAGCCCCAGCATTTT. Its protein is CASSINRGQPQHF.

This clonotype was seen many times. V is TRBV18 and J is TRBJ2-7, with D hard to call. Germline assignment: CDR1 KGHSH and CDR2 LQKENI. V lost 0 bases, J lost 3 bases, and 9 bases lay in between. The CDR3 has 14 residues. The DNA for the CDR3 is TGTGCCAGCTCACCACCGTCCGCTAGCTACGAGCAGTACTTC. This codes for CASSPPSASYEQYF.

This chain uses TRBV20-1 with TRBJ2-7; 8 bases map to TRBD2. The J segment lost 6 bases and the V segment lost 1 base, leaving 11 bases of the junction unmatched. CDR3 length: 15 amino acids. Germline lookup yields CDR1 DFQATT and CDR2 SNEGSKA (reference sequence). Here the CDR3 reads CSARAPESGSIEQYF. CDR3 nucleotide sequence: TGCAGTGCTAGAGCCCCAGAGAGCGGGAGTATCGAGCAGTACTTC.

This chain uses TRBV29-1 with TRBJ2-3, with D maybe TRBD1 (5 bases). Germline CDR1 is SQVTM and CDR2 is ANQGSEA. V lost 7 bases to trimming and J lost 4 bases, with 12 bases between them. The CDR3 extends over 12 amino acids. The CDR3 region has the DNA TGCAGCGCTTTCAGGGCTTCAGATACGCAGTATTTT. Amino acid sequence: CSAFRASDTQYF.

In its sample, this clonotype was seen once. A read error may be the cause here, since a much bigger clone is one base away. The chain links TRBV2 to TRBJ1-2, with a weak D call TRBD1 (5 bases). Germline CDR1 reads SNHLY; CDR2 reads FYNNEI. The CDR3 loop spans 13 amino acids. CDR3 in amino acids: CASSDQGNYGDTF. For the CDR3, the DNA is TGTGCCAGCAGTGATCAGGGAAACTATGGCGACACCTTC.

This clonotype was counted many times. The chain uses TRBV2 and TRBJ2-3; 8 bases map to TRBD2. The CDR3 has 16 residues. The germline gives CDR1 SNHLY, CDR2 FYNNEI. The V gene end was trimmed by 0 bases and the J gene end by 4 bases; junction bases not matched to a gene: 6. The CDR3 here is CASSEAGAGVSDTQYF. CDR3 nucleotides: TGTGCCAGCAGTGAAGCGGGAGCGGGAGTCTCAGATACGCAGTATTTT.

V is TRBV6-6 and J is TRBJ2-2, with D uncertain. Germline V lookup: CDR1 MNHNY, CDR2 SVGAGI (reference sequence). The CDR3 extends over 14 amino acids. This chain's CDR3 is CVSSSRPSSGELFF. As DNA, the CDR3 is TGTGTTAGCAGTTCCCGTCCTTCTTCCGGGGAGCTGTTTTTT.

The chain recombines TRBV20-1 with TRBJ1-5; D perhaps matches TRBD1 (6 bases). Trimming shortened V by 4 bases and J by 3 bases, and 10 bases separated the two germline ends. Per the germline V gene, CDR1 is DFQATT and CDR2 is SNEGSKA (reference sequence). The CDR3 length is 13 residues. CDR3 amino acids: CSAMTGYNQPQHF. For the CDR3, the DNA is TGCAGTGCTATGACAGGCTACAATCAGCCCCAGCATTTT.

The CDR3 is CSARAFWLDRYNEQFF. Written as DNA, the CDR3 is TGCAGTGCTAGAGCCTTCTGGCTGGACCGCTACAATGAGCAGTTCTTC. The gene calls are TRBV20-1 and TRBJ2-1; D remains unclear. The germline CDR1 and CDR2 sequences are DFQATT and SNEGSKA (reference sequence). Deletions cut 1 base from V and 3 bases from J, with 16 bases between. This CDR3 is built from 16 residues.

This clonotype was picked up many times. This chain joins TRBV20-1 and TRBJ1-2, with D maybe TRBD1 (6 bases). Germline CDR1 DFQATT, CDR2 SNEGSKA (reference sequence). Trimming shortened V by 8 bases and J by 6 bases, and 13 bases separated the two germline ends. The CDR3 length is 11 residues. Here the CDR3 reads CSPGAGNGYTF. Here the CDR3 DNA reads TGCAGTCCGGGGGCTGGTAATGGCTACACCTTC.

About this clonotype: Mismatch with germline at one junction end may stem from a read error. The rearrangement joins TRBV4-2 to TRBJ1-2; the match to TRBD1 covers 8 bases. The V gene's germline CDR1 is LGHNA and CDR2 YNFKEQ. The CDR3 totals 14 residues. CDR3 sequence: CASSQDRGRDCYPF. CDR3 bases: TGTGCCAGCAGCCAAGACAGGGGGCGGGATTGCTACCCCTTC.

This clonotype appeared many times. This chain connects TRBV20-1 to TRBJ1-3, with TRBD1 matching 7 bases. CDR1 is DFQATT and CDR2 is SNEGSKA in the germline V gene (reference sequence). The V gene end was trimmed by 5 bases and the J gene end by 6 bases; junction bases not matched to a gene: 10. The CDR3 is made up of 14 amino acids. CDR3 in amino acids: CSAQGTADLNTIYF. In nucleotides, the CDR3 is TGCAGTGCTCAAGGGACAGCAGATTTAAACACCATATATTTT.

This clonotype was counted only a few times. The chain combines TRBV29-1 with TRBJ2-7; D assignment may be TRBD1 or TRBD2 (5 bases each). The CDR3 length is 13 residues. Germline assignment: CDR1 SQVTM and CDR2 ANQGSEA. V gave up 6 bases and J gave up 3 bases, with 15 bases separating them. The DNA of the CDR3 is TGCAGCGTGAGGGGACGTAGTAACTACGAGCAGTACTTC. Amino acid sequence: CSVRGRSNYEQYF.

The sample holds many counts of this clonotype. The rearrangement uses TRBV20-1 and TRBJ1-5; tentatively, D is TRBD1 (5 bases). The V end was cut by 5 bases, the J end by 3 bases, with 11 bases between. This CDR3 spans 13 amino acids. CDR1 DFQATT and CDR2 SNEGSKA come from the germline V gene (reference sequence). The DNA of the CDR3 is TGCAGTGCTCTACGGGACCTCAATCAGCCCCAGCATTTT. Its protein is CSALRDLNQPQHF.

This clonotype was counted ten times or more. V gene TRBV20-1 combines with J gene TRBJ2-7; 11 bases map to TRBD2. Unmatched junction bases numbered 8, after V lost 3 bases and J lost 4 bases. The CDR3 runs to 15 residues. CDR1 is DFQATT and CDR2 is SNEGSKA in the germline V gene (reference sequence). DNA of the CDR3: TGCAGTGCTAGCCCCACTAGCGGGAGTCAATACGAGCAGTACTTC. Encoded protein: CSASPTSGSQYEQYF.

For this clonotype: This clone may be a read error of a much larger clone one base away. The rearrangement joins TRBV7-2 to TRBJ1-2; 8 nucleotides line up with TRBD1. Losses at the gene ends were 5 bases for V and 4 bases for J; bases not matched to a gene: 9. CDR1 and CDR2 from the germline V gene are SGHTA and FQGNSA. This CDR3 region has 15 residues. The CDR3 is CASSLGQASLYGYTF. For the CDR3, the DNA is TGTGCCAGCAGCCTGGGACAGGCTAGCCTCTATGGCTACACCTTC.